This passage covers 25 T cell receptor beta chains from one sample sequenced in a study of cytomegalovirus exposure and HLA in healthy donors. The PCR employed 60 Vbeta primers together with 13 Jbeta primers. TCRdb keeps only in-frame clones here, not all; method: immunoSEQ multiplex PCR. The sample has under 150,000 clones, 60% to 85% seen once; the top ten hold around 3.7%. Sequences were obtained from PBMCs. The receptors stem from a man younger than 35 in good health and CMV-seronegative.

In its sample, this clone was seen a few times. The V and J genes are TRBV30 and TRBJ1-2, with D tentatively TRBD1 (5 bases). The CDR3 totals 13 residues. V lost 7 bases to trimming and J lost 1 base, with 13 bases between them. Per germline, CDR1 GTSNPN and CDR2 SVGIG (reference sequence). CDR3 sequence reads: CASRANFNYGYTF. CDR3 coding DNA: TGTGCCTCCAGGGCCAATTTTAACTATGGCTACACCTTC.

The chain is built from TRBV19 and TRBJ2-5, with D maybe TRBD2 (5 bases). The J call is uncertain, as TRBJ2-7 better fits the DNA end. Germline assignment: CDR1 LNHDA and CDR2 SQIVND (reference sequence). The CDR3 runs to 14 residues. CDR3 nucleotide sequence: TGTGCCAGTAGTGAGGGCAACTTAGGGTACGAGCAGTACTTC. This translates into CASSEGNLGYEQYF.

Only a few counts were recorded for this clone. This chain uses TRBV7-9 with TRBJ1-1; D might be TRBD1 (6 bases). Germline lookup yields CDR1 SEHNR and CDR2 FQNEAQ (reference sequence). This CDR3 comprises 12 residues. With 7 bases removed from V and 7 bases from J, the gap between germline ends came to 13 bases. Written as DNA, the CDR3 is TGTGCCAGCACTGGACAGAATGTTGAAGCTTTCTTT. It specifies CASTGQNVEAFF.

This chain joins TRBV27 and TRBJ2-7, with 9 nucleotides matching TRBD1. Germline-derived CDR1 and CDR2 are MNHEY and SMNVEV (reference sequence). This CDR3 has 16 residues. Trimming at V came to 4 bases and at J to 7 bases, leaving 14 bases not matched to a gene. CDR3 in amino acids: CASSSILRTGDFEQYF. DNA for the CDR3: TGTGCCAGCAGTTCAATTTTGCGGACAGGGGACTTTGAGCAGTACTTC.

This chain uses TRBV6-1 with TRBJ2-7, with TRBD1 matching over 8 bases. CDR3 size: 15 residues. Germline V lookup: CDR1 MNHNS, CDR2 SASEGT. The J segment lost 1 base and the V segment lost 5 bases, leaving 7 bases of the junction unmatched. CDR3 amino acids: CASSQDRVGSYEQYF. The CDR3 DNA reads as TGTGCCAGCAGTCAGGACAGGGTTGGTTCCTACGAGCAGTACTTC.

As for this clone: The junction shows a germline mismatch at one end, possibly a read error. The genes are TRBV18 and TRBJ1-6, with 8 bases lining up with TRBD1. CDR1 is KGHSH, CDR2 LQKENI, per germline. The CDR3 covers 14 residues. The DNA for the CDR3 is TGTGCCGGCTCACCGACAGGGGAGAGGTCCCCCCTCCACTTT. This translates into CAGSPTGERSPLHF.

The chain has TRBV2 and TRBJ2-7; 7 bases line up with TRBD1. The germline CDR1 and CDR2 sequences are SNHLY and FYNNEI. Losses at the gene ends were 8 bases for V and 5 bases for J; bases not matched to a gene: 12. This CDR3 spans 14 amino acids. The chain's CDR3 is CASRRFKGADEQYF. CDR3 DNA sequence: TGTGCCAGCCGACGATTTAAGGGGGCGGACGAGCAGTACTTC.

This clone was seen just once. The gene calls are TRBV10-1 and TRBJ1-3; TRBD1 aligns across 7 bases. After removal of 5 bases from V and 0 bases from J, the junction contained 10 bases not matched to a gene. CDR1 WNHNN and CDR2 SYGVQD come from the germline V gene (reference sequence). There are 17 residues in the CDR3. The CDR3, as DNA: TGCGCCAGCAGTACCTATTATGGGACAGCCTCTGGAAACACCATATATTTT. Amino acid sequence: CASSTYYGTASGNTIYF.

This rearrangement joins TRBV11-2 to TRBJ2-7, with 9 bases fitting TRBD2. V lost 2 bases and J lost 3; bases outside the gene matches: 8. This CDR3 spans 16 amino acids. Germline loops: CDR1 SGHAT, CDR2 FQNNGV. The CDR3 protein is CASSLMATSGNYEQYF. As DNA, the CDR3 is TGTGCCAGCAGCTTAATGGCGACTAGCGGCAACTACGAGCAGTACTTC.

The chain carries TRBV7-2 and TRBJ1-1, with D maybe TRBD1 (5 bases). From germline, CDR1 is SGHTA and CDR2 FQGNSA. V was shortened by 7 bases and J by 5 bases, with 17 bases between the two germline ends. The CDR3 consists of 14 residues. The CDR3 loop reads CASTPSRVRTEAFF. CDR3 coding DNA: TGTGCCAGCACCCCCTCCAGGGTACGGACTGAAGCTTTCTTT.

Written as DNA, the CDR3 is TGTGCCAGTAGTAGGACGGACAGGCAAGAGACCCAGTACTTC. As protein: CASSRTDRQETQYF. The chain recombines TRBV19 with TRBJ2-5, with 7 bases that match TRBD1. The CDR3 is 14 amino acids. V shed 4 bases and J 2 bases; nucleotides not matched to a gene: 4. The germline V gene has CDR1 LNHDA and CDR2 SQIVND (reference sequence).

This clone was picked up one time. The V call is TRBV7-3, the J call TRBJ2-5, with 9 bases matching TRBD2. Germline V gene data show CDR1 as SGHTA and CDR2 as FQGTGA. V was pared by 1 base and J by 3 bases, with 9 bases of the junction left unmatched. The CDR3 runs 17 residues. CDR3 in amino acids: CASSLMPSASGEETQYF. CDR3 bases: TGTGCCAGCAGCTTAATGCCCAGTGCTAGCGGGGAAGAGACCCAGTACTTC.

The chain couples TRBV6-1 to TRBJ2-5; D may be TRBD1 (7 bases). The V and J ends lost 2 bases and 2 bases respectively, with 12 bases between them. Germline V lookup: CDR1 MNHNS, CDR2 SASEGT. This CDR3 comprises 15 residues. This CDR3 is CASSELTGRQETQYF. The CDR3 nucleotides read TGTGCCAGCAGTGAATTGACAGGGAGGCAAGAGACCCAGTACTTC.

The chain is built from TRBV28 and TRBJ2-7, with 7 bases aligning to TRBD1. Germline CDR1 reads MDHEN; CDR2 reads SYDVKM. Trimming at V came to 4 bases and at J to 0 bases, leaving 3 bases not matched to a gene. The CDR3 is 14 amino acids. CDR3 in amino acids: CASSSWTGSYEQYF. In DNA form, the CDR3 reads TGTGCCAGCAGTTCTTGGACAGGCTCCTACGAGCAGTACTTC. The variable domain in full, completed from reference TRBV28 and TRBJ2-7, reads DVKVTQSSRYLVKRTGEKVFLECVQDMDHENMFWYRQDPGLGLRLIYFSYDVKMKEKGDIPEGYSVSREKKERFSLILESASTNQTSMYLCASSSWTGSYEQYFGPGTRLTVT.

CDR3 coding DNA: TGCAGCGTTGGTCTTCCTAGCACAGATACGCAGTATTTT. As protein: CSVGLPSTDTQYF. This rearrangement joins TRBV29-1 to TRBJ2-3; D gene ambiguous. The germline V gene encodes CDR1 SQVTM and CDR2 ANQGSEA. The CDR3 sequence is 13 residues long. Trimming took off 4 bases at V and 0 bases at J, with 8 bases between the two ends.

This clone was seen a handful of times. The chain has TRBV5-1 and TRBJ1-2; tentatively, D is TRBD1 (6 bases). This CDR3 has 13 amino acids. CDR1 SGHRS and CDR2 YFSETQ come from the germline V gene. Deletions cut 5 bases from V and 5 bases from J, with 13 bases between. The CDR3 sequence: CASRTGKGYGYTF. CDR3 bases: TGCGCCAGCAGGACAGGAAAGGGGTATGGCTACACCTTC. Variable domain in full (rest from reference TRBV5-1 and TRBJ1-2): KAGVTQTPRYLIKTRGQQVTLSCSPISGHRSVSWYQQTPGQGLQFLFEYFSETQRNKGNFPGRFSGRQFSNSRSEMNVSTLELGDSALYLCASRTGKGYGYTFGSGTRLTVV.

This clone has only a few counts. The chain has TRBV30 and TRBJ1-1, with D maybe TRBD1 (5 bases). Germline assignment: CDR1 GTSNPN and CDR2 SVGIG (reference sequence). This CDR3 spans 12 amino acids. V was clipped by 2 bases and J by 5 bases, with 9 bases between them. The CDR3 DNA sequence: TGTGCCTGGAGTTTCGGGGGAACTGAAGCTTTCTTT. This encodes CAWSFGGTEAFF.

The chain is built from TRBV6-1 and TRBJ1-4; D not resolved. Per germline, CDR1 MNHNS and CDR2 SASEGT. V was clipped by 4 bases and J by 7 bases, with 7 bases between them. This CDR3 comprises 12 residues. CDR3 sequence: CASSVESEKLFF. The DNA of the CDR3 is TGTGCCAGCAGTGTCGAGAGTGAAAAACTGTTTTTT.

The rearrangement joins TRBV19 to TRBJ2-7; 10 bases are shared with TRBD1. This CDR3 contains 14 residues. CDR1 and CDR2 (germline): LNHDA, SQIVND (reference sequence). V lost 3 bases to trimming and J lost 7 bases; unmatched junction nucleotides: 6. This CDR3 is CASSMGQGSGEQYF. The CDR3 DNA is TGTGCCAGTAGTATGGGACAGGGGAGCGGAGAGCAGTACTTC.

The chain joins TRBV11-2 to TRBJ2-7; no clear D gene. CDR1 is SGHAT, CDR2 FQNNGV, per germline. This CDR3 spans 13 amino acids. The V gene lost 5 bases and the J gene lost 0 bases, with 8 bases spanning the gap. CDR3 bases: TGTGCCAGCAGCCCCGGTCCCTCCTACGAGCAGTACTTC. This sequence encodes CASSPGPSYEQYF. Filled out from reference TRBV11-2 and TRBJ2-7, the complete variable domain reads EAGVAQSPRYKIIEKRQSVAFWCNPISGHATLYWYQQILGQGPKLLIQFQNNGVVDDSQLPKDRFSAERLKGVDSTLKIQPAKLEDSAVYLCASSPGPSYEQYFGPGTRLTVT.

V and J are TRBV19 and TRBJ1-4, with D tentatively TRBD1 (6 bases). V lost 5 bases and J 8 bases, leaving 15 bases between the germline ends. CDR1 and CDR2 from the germline V gene are LNHDA and SQIVND (reference sequence). This CDR3 region has 14 residues. The CDR3 sequence: CASSRTVAYEKLFF. In DNA, the CDR3 is TGTGCCAGTAGTCGGACAGTTGCTTACGAAAAACTGTTTTTT.

The V and J genes are TRBV30 and TRBJ1-4; D unresolved. The germline V gene has CDR1 GTSNPN and CDR2 SVGIG (reference sequence). The V gene lost 3 bases and the J gene lost 8 bases, with 16 bases spanning the gap. The CDR3 has 14 amino acids. Here the CDR3 reads CAWSAQSKREKLFF. CDR3 coding DNA: TGTGCCTGGAGCGCACAATCTAAGAGGGAAAAACTGTTTTTT.

This chain links TRBV27 with TRBJ2-7, with 7 bases fitting TRBD1. The CDR3 has 15 residues. The germline CDR1 and CDR2 sequences are MNHEY and SMNVEV (reference sequence). After removal of 3 bases from V and 2 bases from J, the junction contained 7 bases not matched to a gene. The CDR3 reads CASSLTGPLPYEQYF. The CDR3 region has the DNA TGTGCCAGCAGTTTGACAGGGCCCCTCCCCTACGAGCAGTACTTC.

The chain employs TRBV6-6 and TRBJ2-5, with D perhaps matching TRBD2 (6 bases). This CDR3 spans 13 amino acids. V gave up 8 bases and J gave up 4 bases, with 14 bases separating them. CDR1 MNHNY and CDR2 SVGAGI come from the germline V gene (reference sequence). The DNA of the CDR3 is TGTGCCAGCGTCCGGGAGATAGGAGAGACCCAGTACTTC. Amino acid sequence: CASVREIGETQYF.

The gene calls are TRBV9 and TRBJ2-5, with TRBD2 matching over 8 bases. The ends lost 0 bases at V and 4 bases at J; junction bases unmatched: 8. The CDR3 length is 16 residues. Germline V gene lookup returns CDR1 SGDLS and CDR2 YYNGEE. CDR3 DNA: TGTGCCAGCAGCGTAGTGGCCACGGGGGGGCGAGAGACCCAGTACTTC. Protein: CASSVVATGGRETQYF. Full variable domain (missing parts from reference TRBV9 and TRBJ2-5): DSGVTQTPKHLITATGQRVTLRCSPRSGDLSVYWYQQSLDQGLQFLIQYYNGEERAKGNILERFSAQQFPDLHSELNLSSLELGDSALYFCASSVVATGGRETQYFGPGTRLLVL.